Below, 15 T cell receptor beta chains from the same sample are listed, as sequenced in a study of blood T cell repertoires in COVID-19. This table comes from immunoSEQ multiplex PCR, and its TCRdb copy is limited to in-frame clones, with some not included. This sample has about 350,000 clones, with more than 75% found just once. Input material: PBMCs or T cells enriched from blood (not recorded which). These receptors were collected from a woman in her thirties who had recovered from COVID-19.

The chain joins TRBV27 to TRBJ1-1; possibly TRBD1 for D (5 bases). Trimming pared 8 bases from V and 0 bases from J, leaving 16 bases between. The CDR3 has 15 amino acids. CDR1 and CDR2 (germline): MNHEY, SMNVEV (reference sequence). The CDR3 nucleotides read TGTGCCAGCCGGGGAGGGGCCCGCATGAACACTGAAGCTTTCTTT. It encodes CASRGGARMNTEAFF.

V usage is TRBV28 and J usage is TRBJ2-1, with 13 bases fitting TRBD2. The CDR3 has 16 residues. Looked up from germline, CDR1 is MDHEN and CDR2 is SYDVKM. The J segment lost 4 bases and the V segment lost 6 bases, leaving 6 bases of the junction unmatched. CDR3 DNA sequence: TGTGCCAGCAGGGATAAACTAGCGGGAGGGTACAATGAGCAGTTCTTC. Protein product: CASRDKLAGGYNEQFF. Full variable domain (rest looked up from reference TRBV28 and TRBJ2-1): DVKVTQSSRYLVKRTGEKVFLECVQDMDHENMFWYRQDPGLGLRLIYFSYDVKMKEKGDIPEGYSVSREKKERFSLILESASTNQTSMYLCASRDKLAGGYNEQFFGPGTRLTVL.

The J gene is TRBJ1-2, the V gene TRBV28; 12 bases fit TRBD1. The ends lost 6 bases at V and 5 bases at J; junction bases unmatched: 13. This CDR3 spans 17 amino acids. The germline V gene encodes CDR1 MDHEN and CDR2 SYDVKM. CDR3 in amino acids: CASSPGPGTGGFYGYTF. The CDR3, as DNA: TGTGCCAGCAGCCCCGGCCCGGGGACAGGGGGCTTTTATGGCTACACCTTC.

The count of this clone is one. The chain links TRBV11-2 to TRBJ2-1; D is perhaps TRBD1 (7 bases). CDR3 length: 16 amino acids. V lost 0 bases, J lost 4 bases, and 13 bases lay in between. Germline CDR1 SGHAT, CDR2 FQNNGV. The CDR3 spells CASSLEGTAGYNEQFF. CDR3 DNA: TGTGCCAGCAGCTTAGAAGGGACAGCGGGTTACAATGAGCAGTTCTTC.

The rearrangement links TRBV13 to TRBJ1-5, with D tentatively TRBD1 (5 bases). V dropped 4 bases and J dropped 11 bases, with 18 bases sitting between them. Germline loops: CDR1 PRHDT, CDR2 FYEKMQ (reference sequence). This CDR3 is built from 14 residues. In DNA, the CDR3 is TGTGCCAGCAGCTCACGTGGGGCAGGACCTTCCCAGCATTTT. It codes for CASSSRGAGPSQHF.

This clone was counted only a few times. Other DNA sequences in this specimen translate into the identical CDR3. This chain uses TRBV19 with TRBJ2-7; D perhaps matches TRBD1 (6 bases). Trimming removed 3 bases from V and 0 bases from J, with 9 bases in between. The CDR3 sequence is 14 residues long. Germline assignment: CDR1 LNHDA and CDR2 SQIVND (reference sequence). The CDR3 reads CASSIADSSYEQYF. The CDR3 bases are TGTGCCAGTAGTATTGCGGACAGCTCCTACGAGCAGTACTTC. Full variable domain (rest looked up from reference TRBV19 and TRBJ2-7): DGGITQSPKYLFRKEGQNVTLSCEQNLNHDAMYWYRQDPGQGLRLIYYSQIVNDFQKGDIAEGYSVSREKKESFPLTVTSAQKNPTAFYLCASSIADSSYEQYFGPGTRLTVT.

The DNA for the CDR3 is TGTGCCAGTAGTATACGAGGTTCGGGGTCTAACTATGGCTACACCTTC. It specifies CASSIRGSGSNYGYTF. V and J are TRBV19 and TRBJ1-2; D remains ambiguous. Germline V gives CDR1 LNHDA, CDR2 SQIVND (reference sequence). CDR3 length: 16 residues. The V end lost 2 bases, the J end lost 0 bases, and 13 bases lay between the germline ends.

This chain joins TRBV5-1 and TRBJ2-1; 8 nucleotides match TRBD1. Germline lookup yields CDR1 SGHRS and CDR2 YFSETQ. The CDR3 length is 15 residues. V dropped 4 bases and J dropped 8; count of bases not matched to a gene: 11. This CDR3 reads CASSGGQGWGYEQFF. Here the CDR3 DNA reads TGCGCCAGCAGCGGTGGACAGGGTTGGGGTTATGAGCAGTTCTTC. Full variable domain (remainder filled in from reference TRBV5-1 and TRBJ2-1): KAGVTQTPRYLIKTRGQQVTLSCSPISGHRSVSWYQQTPGQGLQFLFEYFSETQRNKGNFPGRFSGRQFSNSRSEMNVSTLELGDSALYLCASSGGQGWGYEQFFGPGTRLTVL.

This rearrangement joins TRBV4-2 to TRBJ1-1; D is unresolved. CDR3 size: 12 residues. Per the germline V gene, CDR1 is LGHNA and CDR2 is YNFKEQ. V dropped 8 bases and J dropped 1 base, with 8 bases sitting between them. This CDR3 is CASCGENTEAFF. CDR3 DNA sequence: TGTGCCAGCTGCGGAGAGAACACTGAAGCTTTCTTT.

The chain links TRBV6-4 to TRBJ1-2; D is perhaps TRBD1 (5 bases). Germline values: CDR1 MRHNA, CDR2 SNTAGT. This CDR3 has 14 residues. V lost 0 bases to trimming and J lost 8 bases, with 13 bases between them. The DNA for the CDR3 is TGTGCCAGCAGTGACTCCCTCGACAGTAGGGGCTACACCTTC. Residues: CASSDSLDSRGYTF.

The rearrangement links TRBV7-9 to TRBJ2-1, with a possible D match to TRBD2 (5 bases). The CDR3 runs to 16 residues. Germline-derived CDR1 and CDR2 are SEHNR and FQNEAQ (reference sequence). V was trimmed by 4 bases and J by 0 bases, leaving 13 bases between them. The CDR3 DNA follows: TGTGCCAGCAGCTCCCCGGACTTGTCCTCCTACAATGAGCAGTTCTTC. Translation: CASSSPDLSSYNEQFF.

The chain couples TRBV19 to TRBJ1-2; the match to TRBD1 covers 7 bases. The CDR3 is made up of 14 amino acids. V was pared by 5 bases and J by 2 bases, with 5 bases of the junction left unmatched. Germline assignment: CDR1 LNHDA and CDR2 SQIVND (reference sequence). Here the CDR3 DNA reads TGTGCCAGTAGTCGCCAAGGGGGCAACTATGGCTACACCTTC. Protein: CASSRQGGNYGYTF.

The V call is TRBV5-6, the J call TRBJ1-6; 7 bases align to TRBD1. This CDR3 has 14 residues. The ends lost 3 bases at V and 7 bases at J; junction bases unmatched: 4. Germline V lookup: CDR1 SGHDT, CDR2 YYEEEE. The CDR3 sequence is CASSWNRGNSPLHF. The CDR3 DNA reads as TGTGCCAGCAGCTGGAACAGGGGAAATTCACCCCTCCACTTT.

This chain uses TRBV6-6 with TRBJ1-5; tentative D call: TRBD1 (6 bases). V lost 5 bases and J 5 bases, leaving 10 bases between the germline ends. There are 13 residues in the CDR3. From germline, CDR1 is MNHNY and CDR2 SVGAGI (reference sequence). The CDR3 protein is CASSHRDYQPQHF. CDR3 bases: TGTGCCAGCAGTCACAGGGATTATCAGCCCCAGCATTTT.

This clone was recorded only once. The chain employs TRBV28 and TRBJ1-2; D uncertain. This CDR3 has 15 residues. Germline CDR1 is MDHEN and CDR2 is SYDVKM. Trimming cost V 1 base and J 2 bases, with 11 bases left between them. CDR3 sequence: CASSLFLQTNYGYTF. The DNA of the CDR3 is TGTGCCAGCAGTTTATTCCTACAGACAAACTATGGCTACACCTTC.